This T cell receptor beta chain was captured in a study of shared clonotypes between healthy human individuals. Here immunoSEQ multiplex PCR was the method, and the copy in TCRdb shows in-frame clones only, minus some. The sample holds about 1.5 million clones; approximately 97% are singletons and the top ten take approximately 1.2%. Germline-derived CDR1 and CDR2 are LGHNA and YSLEER. V lost 4 bases and J lost 4; bases outside the gene matches: 5. The CDR3 totals 15 residues. This chain connects TRBV4-3 to TRBJ2-1; the match to TRBD2 covers 9 bases. The material sequenced was naive CD4+ T cells sorted from blood. Subset defined: CD45RA+ positively selected. The sequence was collected from a young man in good health. The CDR3 here is CASSPSSGVYNEQFF. DNA for the CDR3: TGCGCCAGCAGCCCGTCTAGCGGGGTGTACAATGAGCAGTTCTTC.